This T cell receptor (beta chain) was profiled in a study of blood T cell repertoires in COVID-19. The CDR3 length is 16 residues. V was pared by 3 bases and J by 8 bases, with 7 bases of the junction left unmatched. The V gene's germline CDR1 is MNHEY and CDR2 SMNVEV (reference sequence). Libraries were prepared by immunoSEQ multiplex PCR; TCRdb keeps only in-frame clonotypes and omits some of them. The sample comprises a few hundred thousand clones, roughly 80% of which are singletons, and less than 4% rests with the top ten. The clonotype originates from a woman younger than 35 with acute or convalescent COVID-19. The sequencing sample was made of peripheral blood. V usage is TRBV27 and J usage is TRBJ2-1, with 13 positions matching TRBD2. The CDR3 nucleotides read TGTGCCAGCAGTTTGGGACTAGCGGGACTCCGCGATGAGCAGTTCTTC. Protein sequence: CASSLGLAGLRDEQFF.